The next 25 T cell receptor beta chains were all read from a single sample in a study of blood T cells in healthy people across ages. With a J-beta primer mix and a sample-barcoded 5' primer, a second PCR ran about 7 to 12 cycles. TCRdb called the 5' RACE reads again in MiXCR, with one record for every CDR3 protein. The sample lists 1.5 million to 2 million distinct CDR3 sequences; around 50% were seen once. Sequencing was carried out using blood. These receptors were obtained from a middle-aged woman in good health.

As to this clonotype: Compared with germline, one end of the junction differs, possibly owing to a read error. V is TRBV4-3 and J is TRBJ1-4, with D uncertain. The CDR3 runs to 16 residues. Germline values: CDR1 LGHNA, CDR2 YSLEER. For the CDR3, the DNA is TGCGCCAGCAGCCAAGTCTCCGGTGCAACTAATGAAAGACTGTTTTTT. Residues: CASSQVSGATNERLFF.

This chain links TRBV20-1 with TRBJ2-3, with D perhaps matching TRBD2 (7 bases). The CDR3 contains 16 residues. The V end was cut by 5 bases, the J end by 8 bases, with 26 bases between. Looked up from germline, CDR1 is DFQATT and CDR2 is SNEGSKA (reference sequence). The CDR3 nucleotides read TGCAGTGCTGGACAAAGTGGGGGCCCCCCGGGGGGTACGCAGTATTTT. Translating gives CSAGQSGGPPGGTQYF.

This clonotype was seen repeatedly, ten times or more. The rearrangement joins TRBV5-1 to TRBJ2-3; weak D call: TRBD1 (6 bases). V was shortened by 5 bases and J by 0 bases, with 10 bases between the two germline ends. The germline gives CDR1 SGHRS, CDR2 YFSETQ. This CDR3 contains 14 residues. The CDR3 nucleotides read TGCGCCAGCAGACAGGGTCCTAGCACAGATACGCAGTATTTT. Translation: CASRQGPSTDTQYF.

The chain uses TRBV27 and TRBJ2-3; TRBD1 is a possible D gene (6 bases). The CDR3 spans 16 residues. V lost 6 bases and J lost 1, with 17 bases in between. CDR1 and CDR2 from the germline V gene are MNHEY and SMNVEV (reference sequence). CDR3 bases: TGTGCCAGCAGGAGACAGGAAGGACGACGCACAGATACGCAGTATTTT. Protein product: CASRRQEGRRTDTQYF.

The CDR3 here is CASSTWDRGSRETQYF. For the CDR3, the DNA is TGTGCCAGCAGTACCTGGGACAGGGGGTCTCGGGAGACCCAGTACTTC. The chain combines TRBV28 with TRBJ2-5, with 11 nucleotides matching TRBD1. V lost 5 bases, J lost 5 bases, and 10 bases stayed unmatched. CDR3 length: 16 residues. CDR1 MDHEN and CDR2 SYDVKM come from the germline V gene.

The V call is TRBV7-8, the J call TRBJ2-7; D possibly corresponds to TRBD2 (6 bases). Germline V lookup: CDR1 SGHVS, CDR2 FQNEAQ. The length of the CDR3 is 16 residues. V lost 0 bases and J 3 bases, leaving 15 bases between the germline ends. The CDR3 sequence is CASSLARDSKGYEQYF. The CDR3 DNA reads TGTGCCAGCAGCTTAGCCCGGGACTCCAAGGGCTACGAGCAGTACTTC.

This clonotype was observed a single time. V and J are TRBV29-1 and TRBJ1-5; D may be TRBD1 (5 bases). The CDR3 has 12 residues. The germline V gene encodes CDR1 SQVTM and CDR2 ANQGSEA. Trimming took 4 bases from V and 7 from J, leaving 11 bases between them. CDR3 nucleotides: TGCAGCGTTGGGGACCTATGGCAGCCCCAGCATTTT. Translated, it gives CSVGDLWQPQHF.

This clonotype was picked up a small number of times. For the CDR3, the DNA is TGTGCCAGCAGCTTAGCGCCAGGGTTTAGTTCAAAAAACATTCAGTACTTC. Its translation is CASSLAPGFSSKNIQYF. The chain carries TRBV7-8 and TRBJ2-4; tentatively, D is TRBD1 (5 bases). Germline loops: CDR1 SGHVS, CDR2 FQNEAQ. This CDR3 is 17 amino acids long. Between the trimmed V and J ends, which lost 0 bases and 4 bases, there was a span of 16 bases.

This clonotype has just one count. The chain carries TRBV27 and TRBJ1-6, with TRBD1 as a possible D gene (5 bases). The V gene lost 8 bases and the J gene lost 9 bases, with 14 bases spanning the gap. Germline V CDR1 and CDR2: MNHEY, SMNVEV (reference sequence). CDR3 length equals 13 residues. CDR3 DNA sequence: TGTGCCAGCTGGAGGGGCGCGGGTTCACCCCTCCACTTT. It encodes CASWRGAGSPLHF.

This clonotype was detected once. CDR3 loop: CASSVKNRGNSNQPQHF. CDR3 DNA: TGTGCCAGTAGTGTGAAGAACAGGGGAAATAGCAATCAGCCCCAGCATTTT. V is TRBV19 and J is TRBJ1-5; 7 bases align to TRBD1. V lost 5 bases and J lost 0; bases outside the gene matches: 10. CDR1 LNHDA and CDR2 SQIVND come from the germline V gene (reference sequence). The CDR3 loop spans 17 amino acids.

This clonotype was detected only once. The chain joins TRBV5-6 to TRBJ2-1; no reliable D call. Germline CDR1 is SGHDT and CDR2 is YYEEEE. The CDR3 covers 13 residues. Trimming took off 4 bases at V and 5 bases at J, with 10 bases between the two ends. Here the CDR3 reads CASSVLENNEQFF. As DNA, the CDR3 is TGTGCCAGCAGCGTTTTGGAAAACAATGAGCAGTTCTTC.

The genes are TRBV6-5 and TRBJ1-1, with unresolved D. Germline CDR1 MNHEY, CDR2 SVGAGI. The CDR3 contains 13 residues. Deletions cut 4 bases from V and 4 bases from J, with 10 bases between. The CDR3 loop is CASSFQWSTEAFF. The DNA of the CDR3 is TGTGCCAGCAGTTTTCAATGGAGCACTGAAGCTTTCTTT.

The sample holds a few counts of this clonotype. The gene calls are TRBV7-2 and TRBJ2-4; tentatively, D is TRBD1 (6 bases). Per the germline V gene, CDR1 is SGHTA and CDR2 is FQGNSA. The CDR3 sequence is 16 residues long. Trimming cost V 5 bases and J 8 bases, with 22 bases left between them. The CDR3 region is CASSERVYRDRYIQYF. For the CDR3, the DNA is TGTGCCAGCAGCGAAAGGGTCTACAGGGATCGATACATTCAGTACTTC.

This chain connects TRBV9 to TRBJ1-2, with D unresolved. CDR1 is SGDLS, CDR2 YYNGEE, per germline. V dropped 4 bases and J dropped 6 bases, with 13 bases sitting between them. The CDR3 runs 13 residues. CDR3 sequence (DNA): TGTGCCAGCAGCCGGGCCGAACTGGATGGCTACACCTTC. Its protein product is CASSRAELDGYTF.

The rearrangement joins TRBV6-2 or TRBV6-3 to TRBJ2-7, with D hard to call. The DNA matches TRBJ2-5 better at its end, which makes the J call doubtful. Looked up from germline, CDR1 is MNHEY and CDR2 is SVGEGT. The CDR3 has 11 residues. The CDR3 reads CASGNTETQYF. For the CDR3, the DNA is TGTGCCAGCGGTAATACGGAGACCCAGTACTTC.

This chain uses TRBV7-9 with TRBJ1-2, with unresolved D. Germline values: CDR1 SEHNR, CDR2 FQNEAQ (reference sequence). V lost 5 bases and J 9 bases, leaving 13 bases between the germline ends. The CDR3 runs 12 residues. The CDR3 is CASSPRPRSYTF. The CDR3 DNA reads TGTGCCAGCAGCCCCCGCCCGCGGAGCTACACCTTC.

The V call is TRBV28, the J call TRBJ2-7; 7 bases are a match to TRBD1. Per germline, CDR1 MDHEN and CDR2 SYDVKM. The V and J ends lost 6 bases and 6 bases, in that order; junction bases with no gene match: 11. CDR3 size: 14 residues. The CDR3 protein is CASRKRGLESEQYF. CDR3 DNA sequence: TGTGCCAGCAGGAAGAGGGGGCTTGAGAGCGAGCAGTACTTC.

Here the CDR3 reads CASRDLSEQYF. In DNA form, the CDR3 reads TGTGCCAGCAGGGATCTGTCTGAGCAGTACTTC. The chain employs TRBV7-2 and TRBJ2-5; D is ambiguous. This CDR3 is built from 11 residues. The V gene lost 6 bases and the J gene lost 11 bases, with 13 bases spanning the gap. CDR1 SGHTA and CDR2 FQGNSA come from the germline V gene.

At least ten counts were recorded for this clonotype. The chain links TRBV18 to TRBJ2-5; 7 bases match TRBD1. In germline, CDR1 is KGHSH, CDR2 LQKENI. This CDR3 has 13 residues. V lost 8 bases, J lost 3 bases, and 6 bases stayed unmatched. The CDR3 nucleotides read TGTGCCAGCAGCCCCGGGACAGAAGAGACCCAGTACTTC. It specifies CASSPGTEETQYF.

This clonotype was counted a few times. CDR3 protein: CASSLMTSGEQFF. The CDR3 bases are TGTGCCAGCAGCTTAATGACTAGCGGGGAGCAGTTCTTC. The rearrangement joins TRBV7-9 to TRBJ2-1, with 10 bases matching TRBD2. Germline trimming cut 2 bases from V and 10 bases from J; bases unmatched to any gene: 2. The germline CDR1 and CDR2 sequences are SEHNR and FQNEAQ (reference sequence). This CDR3 has 13 amino acids.

This clonotype was counted a single time. The chain joins TRBV29-1 to TRBJ1-2, with D possibly TRBD1 on 6 matching bases. The V end lost 5 bases, the J end lost 1 base, and 14 bases lay between the germline ends. The CDR3 extends over 14 amino acids. Germline V gene sequence: CDR1 SQVTM, CDR2 ANQGSEA. The CDR3 protein is CSVQGGQHNYGYTF. The CDR3 DNA sequence: TGCAGCGTTCAAGGGGGGCAGCATAACTATGGCTACACCTTC. Combining the CDR3 with reference TRBV29-1 and TRBJ1-2 gives the whole variable domain SAVISQKPSRDICQRGTSLTIQCQVDSQVTMMFWYRQQPGQSLTLIATANQGSEATYESGFVIDKFPISRPNLTFSTLTVSNMSPEDSSIYLCSVQGGQHNYGYTFGSGTRLTVV.

V is TRBV20-1 and J is TRBJ2-5; D ambiguous. The better agreement between TRBJ2-1 and the DNA end casts doubt on the J call. The CDR3 sequence is 13 residues long. Germline V gene data show CDR1 as DFQATT and CDR2 as SNEGSKA (reference sequence). CDR3 in DNA: TGCAGTGCTAGAGTAAGCCACCAAGAGACCCAGTTCTTC. Amino acid sequence: CSARVSHQETQFF.

The gene calls are TRBV29-1 and TRBJ2-5; 11 bases fit TRBD2. V gave up 7 bases and J gave up 4 bases; unmatched junction bases: 8. Germline lookup yields CDR1 SQVTM and CDR2 ANQGSEA. There are 14 residues in the CDR3. The CDR3 sequence: CSEKGSGGAETQYF. In DNA, the CDR3 is TGCAGCGAGAAGGGTAGCGGGGGGGCAGAGACCCAGTACTTC.

The genes are TRBV6-5 and TRBJ2-7; D may be TRBD1 (5 bases). CDR1 is MNHEY and CDR2 is SVGAGI in the germline V gene. The germline V and J ends were trimmed by 3 bases and 2 bases, with 17 bases remaining between them. The CDR3 loop spans 16 amino acids. The CDR3 nucleotides are TGTGCCAGCAGTTATTCCACAGGCGAGACCACCTACGAGCAGTACTTC. The encoded protein is CASSYSTGETTYEQYF.

The rearrangement links TRBV28 to TRBJ1-6; D not resolved. Deletions cut 2 bases from V and 5 bases from J, with 7 bases between. This CDR3 has 14 residues. Germline V gene sequence: CDR1 MDHEN, CDR2 SYDVKM. The DNA for the CDR3 is TGTGCCAGCAGTTTAACGGGAAATAATTCACCCCTCCACTTT. Translated: CASSLTGNNSPLHF.